The 28 T cell receptor beta chains listed next were all sequenced from one sample in a study of blood T cell repertoires in COVID-19. Clones were read by immunoSEQ multiplex PCR, and TCRdb kept only the in-frame ones, dropping some. Altogether some 670,000 clones are present, around 89% being singletons, with the ten largest covering about 0.26%. Sample: peripheral blood. The source of these receptors is a woman between 18 and 29 years old with acute or convalescent COVID-19.

This rearrangement joins TRBV19 to TRBJ1-2; a possible D gene is TRBD1 (6 bases). Germline CDR1 is LNHDA and CDR2 is SQIVND (reference sequence). V lost 6 bases to trimming and J lost 8 bases, with 16 bases between them. This CDR3 comprises 13 residues. The CDR3 loop is CASSPRGGDGYTF. CDR3 sequence (DNA): TGTGCCAGTAGCCCGAGGGGGGGCGACGGCTACACCTTC.

The chain is built from TRBV5-1 and TRBJ1-1; 9 bases are a match to TRBD1. J gave up 2 bases and V 6 bases, and 5 bases lay outside the gene matches. The germline gives CDR1 SGHRS, CDR2 YFSETQ. This CDR3 contains 14 residues. CDR3 region: CASMGQGLNTEAFF. The CDR3 DNA is TGCGCCAGCATGGGACAGGGATTAAACACTGAAGCTTTCTTT.

This chain connects TRBV5-6 to TRBJ2-7, with a tentative D call TRBD1 (6 bases). The CDR3 is 13 residues long. The V gene lost 4 bases and the J gene lost 2 bases, with 10 bases spanning the gap. Germline lookup yields CDR1 SGHDT and CDR2 YYEEEE. The CDR3 loop is CASSPGQTYEQYF. Here the CDR3 DNA reads TGTGCCAGCAGCCCAGGACAGACCTACGAGCAGTACTTC. The variable domain in full, with the rest retrieved from reference TRBV5-6 and TRBJ2-7, is DAGVTQSPTHLIKTRGQQVTLRCSPKSGHDTVSWYQQALGQGPQFIFQYYEEEERQRGNFPDRFSGHQFPNYSSELNVNALLLGDSALYLCASSPGQTYEQYFGPGTRLTVT.

As concerns this clone: The sample holds other DNA sequences that translate to the same CDR3. The chain couples TRBV12-3 or TRBV12-4 to TRBJ1-1; D is ambiguous. V was pared by 5 bases and J by 0 bases, with 4 bases between. This CDR3 has 12 amino acids. CDR3 bases: TGTGCCAGCAGTCCTGTGAACACTGAAGCTTTCTTT. This sequence encodes CASSPVNTEAFF.

J is TRBJ1-1 and V is TRBV27; D perhaps matches TRBD1 (6 bases). The germline V gene has CDR1 MNHEY and CDR2 SMNVEV (reference sequence). This CDR3 has 14 amino acids. Trimming pared 3 bases from V and 2 bases from J, leaving 10 bases between. CDR3 sequence reads: CASSLVGTNTEAFF. The CDR3 coding sequence is TGTGCCAGCAGTTTGGTAGGGACAAACACTGAAGCTTTCTTT.

The rearrangement links TRBV12-3 or TRBV12-4 to TRBJ2-7; D call uncertain. With 3 bases removed from V and 2 bases from J, the gap between germline ends came to 8 bases. The CDR3 runs to 13 residues. The CDR3 region has the DNA TGTGCCAGCAGTTTTGGCTCTCCCTACGAGCAGTACTTC. It specifies CASSFGSPYEQYF.

The V call is TRBV5-4, the J call TRBJ2-3; no firm D call. Trimming left V 5 bases short and J 5 bases short, with 6 bases between. The CDR3 is 11 amino acids. Germline V CDR1 and CDR2: SGHNT, YYREEE (reference sequence). This CDR3 is CASRAQDTQYF. In nucleotides, the CDR3 is TGTGCCAGCAGGGCCCAAGATACGCAGTATTTT.

V gene TRBV4-3 combines with J gene TRBJ2-1; TRBD1 might be the D (6 bases). CDR3 length: 13 residues. Deletions cut 4 bases from V and 8 bases from J, with 12 bases between. Germline V gene sequence: CDR1 LGHNA, CDR2 YSLEER. CDR3 sequence reads: CASSPHRVDEQFF. DNA of the CDR3: TGCGCCAGCAGCCCGCACAGGGTCGATGAGCAGTTCTTC.

The chain carries TRBV5-1 and TRBJ2-3; 8 positions agree with TRBD2. Germline V CDR1 and CDR2: SGHRS, YFSETQ. V lost 4 bases, J lost 1 base, and 5 bases stayed unmatched. There are 15 residues in the CDR3. The CDR3 here is CASSTRGGRTDTQYF. The CDR3 DNA is TGCGCCAGCAGCACCCGCGGGGGGCGCACAGATACGCAGTATTTT.

This sequence joins TRBV30 and TRBJ1-6; a possible D gene is TRBD1 (6 bases). The germline V gene has CDR1 GTSNPN and CDR2 SVGIG (reference sequence). The ends were cut back, 3 bases at V and 0 bases at J, with 18 bases in the middle. The CDR3 has 18 amino acids. Written as DNA, the CDR3 is TGTGCCTGGAGCCGTCCGCTCGGACAGAGCTCCTATAATTCACCCCTCCACTTT. This codes for CAWSRPLGQSSYNSPLHF.

The chain links TRBV29-1 to TRBJ1-1; TRBD1 is a possible D gene (6 bases). Trimming removed 3 bases from V and 0 bases from J, with 14 bases in between. The CDR3 is made up of 15 amino acids. The V gene's germline CDR1 is SQVTM and CDR2 ANQGSEA. The CDR3 protein is CSVEGRTGMNTEAFF. CDR3 DNA sequence: TGCAGCGTTGAGGGACGAACAGGGATGAACACTGAAGCTTTCTTT.

Only one count was recorded for this clone. This chain links TRBV14 with TRBJ2-7; a possible D gene is TRBD2 (5 bases). The V end was cut by 1 base, the J end by 6 bases, with 10 bases between. Germline CDR1 and CDR2: SGHDN and FVKESK. The CDR3 is 13 amino acids. The CDR3 coding sequence is TGTGCCAGCAGCCAAGGTGTTGGGAGCGAGCAGTACTTC. Residues: CASSQGVGSEQYF.

The gene calls are TRBV5-6 and TRBJ1-2, with a weak D call TRBD1 (5 bases). V was cut by 4 bases and J by 4 bases, with 14 bases left in between. The CDR3 sequence is 14 residues long. The germline gives CDR1 SGHDT, CDR2 YYEEEE. The CDR3 DNA reads TGTGCCAGCAGCCCCAACCAGGGTCGCTATGGCTACACCTTC. Its translation: CASSPNQGRYGYTF.

The chain has TRBV5-6 and TRBJ2-7; D is ambiguous. Germline values: CDR1 SGHDT, CDR2 YYEEEE. The V and J ends lost 0 bases and 2 bases respectively, with 9 bases between them. The CDR3 totals 14 residues. The CDR3 here is CASSLGANTYEQYF. DNA of the CDR3: TGTGCCAGCAGCTTGGGGGCTAATACCTACGAGCAGTACTTC.

This chain joins TRBV9 and TRBJ2-1; D is perhaps TRBD2 (7 bases). Germline CDR1 reads SGDLS; CDR2 reads YYNGEE. Trimming pared 9 bases from V and 5 bases from J, leaving 9 bases between. The CDR3 covers 11 residues. Here the CDR3 DNA reads TGTGCCACGGGGGGCCACAATGAGCAGTTCTTC. Protein product: CATGGHNEQFF.

The V gene is TRBV30, the J gene TRBJ1-1, with D perhaps matching TRBD1 (5 bases). The CDR3 has 14 residues. Germline V CDR1 and CDR2: GTSNPN, SVGIG (reference sequence). The V and J ends lost 2 bases and 1 base respectively, with 11 bases between them. The CDR3 region has the DNA TGTGCCTGGAGTCGGGGGGGGACGAACACTGAAGCTTTCTTT. Its translation is CAWSRGGTNTEAFF.

The chain carries TRBV5-6 and TRBJ1-1; D uncertain. V was clipped by 5 bases and J by 5 bases, with 16 bases between them. This CDR3 comprises 14 residues. The germline gives CDR1 SGHDT, CDR2 YYEEEE. Here the CDR3 DNA reads TGTGCCAGCAGTCTCCCACCGGGGAGGACTGAAGCTTTCTTT. It codes for CASSLPPGRTEAFF. Combining the CDR3 with reference TRBV5-6 and TRBJ1-1 gives the whole variable domain DAGVTQSPTHLIKTRGQQVTLRCSPKSGHDTVSWYQQALGQGPQFIFQYYEEEERQRGNFPDRFSGHQFPNYSSELNVNALLLGDSALYLCASSLPPGRTEAFFGQGTRLTVV.

The chain recombines TRBV6-1 with TRBJ2-1; TRBD1 matches 8 bases. V was clipped by 1 base and J by 12 bases; unmatched bases: 20. There are 18 residues in the CDR3. In germline, CDR1 is MNHNS, CDR2 SASEGT. The chain's CDR3 is CASSEVERRAGGHGWQFF. The CDR3 nucleotides read TGTGCCAGCAGTGAAGTAGAGAGACGGGCAGGGGGCCATGGGTGGCAGTTCTTC.

This chain links TRBV13 with TRBJ1-3, with D perhaps TRBD1 (5 bases). CDR1 is PRHDT and CDR2 is FYEKMQ in the germline V gene (reference sequence). The CDR3 loop spans 16 amino acids. V gave up 4 bases and J gave up 0 bases, with 13 bases separating them. In DNA form, the CDR3 reads TGTGCCAGCAGCTCCGGGACTGACCCCTCTGGAAACACCATATATTTT. Its translation: CASSSGTDPSGNTIYF.

This chain links TRBV25-1 with TRBJ2-3; the match to TRBD2 covers 14 bases. The V gene's germline CDR1 is MGHDK and CDR2 SYGVNS. The CDR3 has 18 amino acids. After removal of 4 bases from V and 1 base from J, the junction contained 7 bases not matched to a gene. The CDR3 coding sequence is TGTGCCAGCAGTGGTCCCATGGGACTAGCGGGGGGCACAGATACGCAGTATTTT. The encoded protein is CASSGPMGLAGGTDTQYF.

The chain is built from TRBV9 and TRBJ1-2, with TRBD1 matching over 7 bases. Germline V gene sequence: CDR1 SGDLS, CDR2 YYNGEE. V dropped 3 bases and J dropped 4; count of bases not matched to a gene: 6. The CDR3 loop spans 14 amino acids. This chain's CDR3 is CASSAQQGTYGYTF. The CDR3, as DNA: TGTGCCAGCAGCGCCCAACAGGGGACCTATGGCTACACCTTC. Combining the CDR3 with reference TRBV9 and TRBJ1-2 gives the whole variable domain DSGVTQTPKHLITATGQRVTLRCSPRSGDLSVYWYQQSLDQGLQFLIQYYNGEERAKGNILERFSAQQFPDLHSELNLSSLELGDSALYFCASSAQQGTYGYTFGSGTRLTVV.

The chain recombines TRBV5-1 with TRBJ1-4; D is uncertain. The V gene lost 1 base and the J gene lost 8 bases, with 9 bases spanning the gap. The CDR3 runs 13 residues. CDR1 and CDR2 from the germline V gene are SGHRS and YFSETQ. CDR3 nucleotides: TGCGCCAGCAGCTTGACTGCTCGGGAAAAACTGTTTTTT. It codes for CASSLTAREKLFF.

V is TRBV9 and J is TRBJ1-1, with D possibly matching TRBD1 (6 bases). The CDR3 is 13 amino acids. V lost 0 bases, J lost 7 bases, and 10 bases lay in between. In germline, CDR1 is SGDLS, CDR2 YYNGEE. The CDR3 DNA sequence: TGTGCCAGCAGCGTAGTATGGACAGATGAAGCTTTCTTT. This encodes CASSVVWTDEAFF.

The gene calls are TRBV6-1 and TRBJ2-5, with D unclear. Trimming took 3 bases from V and 0 from J, leaving 5 bases between them. Per the germline V gene, CDR1 is MNHNS and CDR2 is SASEGT. CDR3 length: 13 amino acids. Here the CDR3 reads CASSDRYQETQYF. The CDR3 DNA sequence: TGTGCCAGCAGTGACAGGTACCAAGAGACCCAGTACTTC.

The chain recombines TRBV5-6 with TRBJ2-7; TRBD2 matches 7 bases. This CDR3 contains 15 residues. Per the germline V gene, CDR1 is SGHDT and CDR2 is YYEEEE. V lost 7 bases, J lost 0 bases, and 10 bases stayed unmatched. CDR3 sequence reads: CASGPVSGASYEQYF. In DNA form, the CDR3 reads TGTGCCAGCGGCCCAGTAAGCGGGGCCTCCTACGAGCAGTACTTC.

V gene TRBV11-2 combines with J gene TRBJ1-2; D remains unclear. Germline V gives CDR1 SGHAT, CDR2 FQNNGV. CDR3 size: 13 residues. V lost 1 base and J lost 7, with 10 bases in between. DNA for the CDR3: TGTGCCAGCAGCTTAGGAATTAGAGCTGGCTACACCTTC. This codes for CASSLGIRAGYTF.

A single count supports this clone. V is TRBV30 and J is TRBJ2-2; D gene ambiguous. This CDR3 contains 16 residues. V lost 1 base, J lost 0 bases, and 12 bases lay in between. CDR1 and CDR2 from the germline V gene are GTSNPN and SVGIG (reference sequence). The CDR3 DNA is TGTGCCTGGAGTGGAAGTAGCCCTGCGAACACCGGGGAGCTGTTTTTT. This gives the protein CAWSGSSPANTGELFF.

This clone was counted a few times. This chain uses TRBV3-1 (or the pseudogene TRBV3-2) with TRBJ2-6; 7 bases agree with TRBD2. In germline, CDR1 is LGHDT, CDR2 YNNKEL (reference sequence). CDR3 size: 18 residues. Trimming cost V 2 bases and J 2 bases; bases outside gene matches: 9. CDR3 DNA sequence: TGTGCCAGCAGCCAACGATCAGCGGGGATTACTGGGGCCAACGTCCTGACTTTC. Translation gives CASSQRSAGITGANVLTF.